Below are 25 T cell receptor beta chains sequenced from a single sample in a study of shared clonotypes between healthy human individuals. Generated by immunoSEQ multiplex PCR, the TCRdb table keeps only in-frame clones and is missing some. The data contain approximately 2.5 million clones, 80% to 95% of them seen just once; the ten biggest clones take up 0.35% to 0.45%. The sequencing input was naive CD4+ T cells from PBMCs. The subset denotes: CD45RA+ positively selected. The receptor set was obtained from a man in his late teens or twenties in good health. Some clones in this sample may be carry-over from other donors' samples.

The rearrangement links TRBV5-1 to TRBJ1-4; the match to TRBD1 covers 7 bases. Unmatched junction bases numbered 4, after V lost 2 bases and J lost 3 bases. The length of the CDR3 is 15 residues. Germline CDR1 is SGHRS and CDR2 is YFSETQ. The CDR3 here is CASSFGTGANEKLFF. The CDR3 DNA is TGCGCCAGCAGCTTTGGAACAGGGGCTAATGAAAAACTGTTTTTT.

The chain employs TRBV2 and TRBJ2-5; 15 nucleotides align to TRBD2. This CDR3 is 16 amino acids long. Germline-derived CDR1 and CDR2 are SNHLY and FYNNEI. The V gene end was trimmed by 6 bases and the J gene end by 5 bases; junction bases not matched to a gene: 7. Written as DNA, the CDR3 is TGTGCCAGCAGGGGGACTAGCGGGAGGCCTAGGGAGACCCAGTACTTC. Translated: CASRGTSGRPRETQYF.

This sequence joins TRBV9 and TRBJ1-5; a weak D match, TRBD1 (5 bases). Germline V gene data show CDR1 as SGDLS and CDR2 as YYNGEE. V lost 3 bases and J lost 5, with 15 bases in between. The CDR3 has 15 residues. The CDR3 nucleotides read TGTGCCAGCAGCGAGGCAGGGAGGAGGGATCAGCCCCAGCATTTT. This codes for CASSEAGRRDQPQHF.

To note about this clone: The sample carries other DNA sequences with the same CDR3. CDR3 sequence reads: CASSLAGAGANVLTF. Written as DNA, the CDR3 is TGCGCCAGCAGCTTGGCGGGGGCTGGGGCCAACGTCCTGACTTTC. The V call is TRBV5-1, the J call TRBJ2-6, with a tentative D call TRBD2 (6 bases). The germline gives CDR1 SGHRS, CDR2 YFSETQ. The CDR3 length is 15 residues. V was shortened by 0 bases and J by 2 bases, with 6 bases between the two germline ends.

In regard to this clone: Additional DNA sequences in this sample encode the identical CDR3. This chain uses TRBV5-1 with TRBJ1-1; D gene ambiguous. Germline V CDR1 and CDR2: SGHRS, YFSETQ. Trimming shortened V by 4 bases and J by 0 bases, and 10 bases separated the two germline ends. The CDR3 totals 14 residues. The CDR3 region is CASSLARMNTEAFF. The CDR3, as DNA: TGCGCCAGCAGCCTAGCCCGAATGAACACTGAAGCTTTCTTT.

This clone was recorded only once. The chain couples TRBV11-2 to TRBJ2-4; 7 bases line up with TRBD2. V lost 1 base to trimming and J lost 8 bases; unmatched junction nucleotides: 8. Germline loops: CDR1 SGHAT, CDR2 FQNNGV. The CDR3 totals 15 residues. In DNA, the CDR3 is TGTGCCAGCAGCTTAGTCTGGGCAGGGAGGGACATTCAGTACTTC. Encoded protein: CASSLVWAGRDIQYF. The entire variable domain, with the rest obtained from reference TRBV11-2 and TRBJ2-4, is as follows: EAGVAQSPRYKIIEKRQSVAFWCNPISGHATLYWYQQILGQGPKLLIQFQNNGVVDDSQLPKDRFSAERLKGVDSTLKIQPAKLEDSAVYLCASSLVWAGRDIQYFGAGTRLSVL.

This chain uses TRBV4-1 with TRBJ2-1, with a tentative D call TRBD2 (5 bases). V lost 8 bases, J lost 10 bases, and 30 bases lay in between. This CDR3 comprises 17 residues. Germline CDR1 reads MGHRA; CDR2 reads YSYEKL. The CDR3 sequence is CASGHPGAADFYGEQFF. The CDR3 nucleotides are TGCGCCAGCGGGCACCCCGGAGCGGCCGACTTTTACGGGGAGCAGTTCTTC.

This chain uses TRBV9 with TRBJ2-7; the match to TRBD1 covers 8 bases. The length of the CDR3 is 15 residues. Germline CDR1 and CDR2: SGDLS and YYNGEE. V lost 0 bases and J lost 7; bases outside the gene matches: 9. As DNA, the CDR3 is TGTGCCAGCAGCGTAGGGACAGGGCAGGCATATGAGCAGTACTTC. Protein: CASSVGTGQAYEQYF.

The V gene is TRBV5-1, the J gene TRBJ2-7; D is possibly TRBD1 (6 bases). Germline V gives CDR1 SGHRS, CDR2 YFSETQ. Deletions cut 4 bases from V and 3 bases from J, with 14 bases between. This CDR3 contains 14 residues. CDR3 loop: CASSRQAEGYEQYF. The CDR3 DNA follows: TGCGCCAGCAGCAGACAGGCGGAAGGCTACGAGCAGTACTTC.

The chain is built from TRBV27 and TRBJ2-5, with 12 bases aligning to TRBD2. Trimming took 5 bases from V and 0 from J; bases not matched to a gene: 10. The CDR3 covers 18 residues. Germline V gene data show CDR1 as MNHEY and CDR2 as SMNVEV (reference sequence). CDR3 bases: TGTGCCAGCAGTCTGCGACTAGCGGGAGACCTGTACCAAGAGACCCAGTACTTC. This gives the protein CASSLRLAGDLYQETQYF.

This chain joins TRBV30 and TRBJ2-3; TRBD2 is a possible D gene (5 bases). CDR3 length equals 11 residues. From germline, CDR1 is GTSNPN and CDR2 SVGIG (reference sequence). CDR3 residues: CGLRAADTQYF. CDR3 DNA: TGTGGTCTGCGGGCGGCAGATACGCAGTATTTT. Full variable domain (missing parts from reference TRBV30 and TRBJ2-3): SQTIHQWPATLVQPVGSPLSLECTVEGTSNPNLYWYRQAAGRGLQLLFYSVGIGQISSEVPQNLSASRPQDRQFILSSKKLLLSDSGFYLCGLRAADTQYFGPGTRLTVL.

The V and J genes are TRBV7-2 and TRBJ1-1, with D unclear. V gave up 5 bases and J gave up 1 base, with 11 bases separating them. Per germline, CDR1 SGHTA and CDR2 FQGNSA. The CDR3 is 14 residues long. This CDR3 is CASSMTRKNTEAFF. CDR3 in DNA: TGTGCCAGCAGCATGACACGGAAGAACACTGAAGCTTTCTTT.

This chain connects TRBV6-5 to TRBJ2-1, with D possibly matching TRBD2 (6 bases). The CDR3 has 15 residues. Trimming cost V 5 bases and J 0 bases, with 11 bases left between them. Germline CDR1 MNHEY, CDR2 SVGAGI. The CDR3 DNA is TGTGCCAGCAGTCTCGATAGCGGCTCCTACAATGAGCAGTTCTTC. Protein sequence: CASSLDSGSYNEQFF.

V is TRBV10-1 and J is TRBJ2-1, with TRBD1 matching over 12 bases. After removal of 0 bases from V and 8 bases from J, the junction contained 5 bases not matched to a gene. CDR3 length: 16 residues. The germline V gene has CDR1 WNHNN and CDR2 SYGVQD (reference sequence). This CDR3 is CASSESMGQGAYEQFF. CDR3 sequence (DNA): TGCGCCAGCAGTGAGTCGATGGGACAGGGGGCCTATGAGCAGTTCTTC.

J is TRBJ2-7 and V is TRBV15; D possibly corresponds to TRBD2 (6 bases). With 0 bases removed from V and 6 bases from J, the gap between germline ends came to 12 bases. The CDR3 totals 14 residues. CDR1 LNHNV and CDR2 YYDKDF come from the germline V gene (reference sequence). The CDR3 bases are TGTGCCACCAGCAGAGATTGGCGGGGAAGCGAGCAGTACTTC. Translating it yields CATSRDWRGSEQYF.

This clone was picked up one time. The chain links TRBV28 to TRBJ2-1, with D maybe TRBD1 (5 bases). Trimming removed 5 bases from V and 6 bases from J, with 14 bases in between. Germline assignment: CDR1 MDHEN and CDR2 SYDVKM. CDR3 size: 14 residues. The CDR3, as DNA: TGTGCCAGCAGTCTGACCCCAGGGTCCAATGAGCAGTTCTTC. This translates into CASSLTPGSNEQFF.

The genes are TRBV5-1 and TRBJ2-7; D is uncertain. V lost 2 bases and J 1 base, leaving 10 bases between the germline ends. CDR1 SGHRS and CDR2 YFSETQ come from the germline V gene. The CDR3 totals 14 residues. This CDR3 reads CASSFGLKSYEQYF. In DNA, the CDR3 is TGCGCCAGCAGCTTTGGCCTAAAATCCTACGAGCAGTACTTC.

The genes are TRBV6-1 and TRBJ2-2; the D is unclear. The CDR3 is 16 amino acids. Per the germline V gene, CDR1 is MNHNS and CDR2 is SASEGT. V was pared by 4 bases and J by 2 bases, with 14 bases between. The CDR3 DNA sequence: TGTGCCAGCAGTGGTCAAACGCCCGGCAACACCGGGGAGCTGTTTTTT. Protein: CASSGQTPGNTGELFF.

This chain connects TRBV28 to TRBJ1-1, with D tentatively TRBD1 (5 bases). V lost 7 bases and J lost 5, with 17 bases in between. The CDR3 runs 14 residues. The germline V gene encodes CDR1 MDHEN and CDR2 SYDVKM. The CDR3 loop is CASTLGGVLTEAFF. The CDR3 nucleotides read TGTGCCAGCACCCTGGGGGGGGTTTTAACTGAAGCTTTCTTT.

The V call is TRBV2, the J call TRBJ2-2, with D possibly being TRBD2 (5 bases). This CDR3 is built from 14 residues. V was trimmed by 5 bases and J by 2 bases, leaving 9 bases between them. Germline-derived CDR1 and CDR2 are SNHLY and FYNNEI. CDR3 DNA: TGTGCCAGCAGTCGCACTAGAAACACCGGGGAGCTGTTTTTT. It translates to CASSRTRNTGELFF. Full variable domain (missing parts from reference TRBV2 and TRBJ2-2): EPEVTQTPSHQVTQMGQEVILRCVPISNHLYFYWYRQILGQKVEFLVSFYNNEISEKSEIFDDQFSVERPDGSNFTLKIRSTKLEDSAMYFCASSRTRNTGELFFGEGSRLTVL.

The chain recombines TRBV2 with TRBJ2-7; 8 positions match TRBD1. Germline CDR1 SNHLY, CDR2 FYNNEI. The CDR3 has 13 residues. V lost 6 bases and J lost 5; bases outside the gene matches: 6. CDR3 DNA sequence: TGTGCCAGCAGGCTAGGACAGGGTGACGAGCAGTACTTC. It translates to CASRLGQGDEQYF.

Points on this clone: Other DNA sequences of this sample code for an identical CDR3. The chain has TRBV9 and TRBJ2-7; 9 positions agree with TRBD1. Losses at the gene ends were 0 bases for V and 6 bases for J; bases not matched to a gene: 7. The length of the CDR3 is 15 residues. Germline CDR1 reads SGDLS; CDR2 reads YYNGEE. In DNA, the CDR3 is TGTGCCAGCAGCGTAGTCCCGGGACAGGGTTCCGAGCAGTACTTC. Amino acids: CASSVVPGQGSEQYF.

This chain connects TRBV11-3 to TRBJ2-3, with TRBD2 identical over 11 bases. Germline V gene data show CDR1 as SGHNT and CDR2 as YENEEA. The CDR3 is 18 amino acids. Losses at the gene ends were 2 bases for V and 6 bases for J; bases not matched to a gene: 13. CDR3 sequence: CASSLKGFSGRASDTQYF. The CDR3 DNA reads as TGTGCCAGCAGCTTAAAAGGTTTTAGCGGGAGGGCCTCGGATACGCAGTATTTT.

The chain recombines TRBV2 with TRBJ1-3; TRBD1 might be the D (5 bases). The CDR3 runs to 15 residues. Trimming took 3 bases from V and 2 from J, leaving 11 bases between them. Germline lookup yields CDR1 SNHLY and CDR2 FYNNEI. As DNA, the CDR3 is TGTGCCAGCAGTGACTTGCGAGGGGCTGGAAACACCATATATTTT. This encodes CASSDLRGAGNTIYF.

The V gene is TRBV5-6, the J gene TRBJ2-2; D gene uncertain. From germline, CDR1 is SGHDT and CDR2 YYEEEE. There are 14 residues in the CDR3. V lost 4 bases to trimming and J lost 3 bases, with 10 bases between them. The CDR3 loop reads CASSPGDYTGELFF. Here the CDR3 DNA reads TGTGCCAGCAGCCCTGGCGATTACACCGGGGAGCTGTTTTTT.